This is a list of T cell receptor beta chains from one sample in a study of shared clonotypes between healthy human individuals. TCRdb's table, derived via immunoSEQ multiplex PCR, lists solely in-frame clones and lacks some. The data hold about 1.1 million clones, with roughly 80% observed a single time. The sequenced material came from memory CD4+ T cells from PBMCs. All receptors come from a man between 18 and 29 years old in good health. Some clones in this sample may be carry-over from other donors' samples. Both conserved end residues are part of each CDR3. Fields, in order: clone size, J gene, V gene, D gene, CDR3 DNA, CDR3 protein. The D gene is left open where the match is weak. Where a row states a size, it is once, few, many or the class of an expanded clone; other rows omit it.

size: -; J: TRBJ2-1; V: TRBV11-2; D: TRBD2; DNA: TGTGCCAGCAGACAAGTCAGCGGGAGATTATCCTACAATGAGCAGTTCTTC; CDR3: CASRQVSGRLSYNEQFF
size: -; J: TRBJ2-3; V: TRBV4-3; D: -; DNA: TGCGCCAGCAGCCAGAGAGGGAGTAGTGGAGATACGCAGTATTTT; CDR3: CASSQRGSSGDTQYF
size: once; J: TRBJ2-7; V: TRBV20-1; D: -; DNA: TGCAGTGCGGGAAGCTACGAGCAGTACTTC; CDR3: CSAGSYEQYF
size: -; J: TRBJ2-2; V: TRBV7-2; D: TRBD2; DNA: TGTGCCAGCAGCTCAGCCGGGACTAGAGGCGCCGGGGAGCTGTTTTTT; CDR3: CASSSAGTRGAGELFF
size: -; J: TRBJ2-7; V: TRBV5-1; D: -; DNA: TGCGCCAGCAGCTTGGGGCGGCCTGGGACCAACGAGCAGTACTTC; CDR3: CASSLGRPGTNEQYF
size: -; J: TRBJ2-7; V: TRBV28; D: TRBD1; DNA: TGTGCCAGCAGGGTTAACAGGGGCGCCGTCTACGAGCAGTACTTC; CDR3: CASRVNRGAVYEQYF
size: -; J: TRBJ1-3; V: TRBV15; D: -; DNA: TGTGCCACCAGCAAGATGGTTCCGGCGGGAAACACCATATATTTT; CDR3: CATSKMVPAGNTIYF
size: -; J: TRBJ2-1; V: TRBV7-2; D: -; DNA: TGTGCCAGCAGCTCCAACAGGGCAGGGGATTACAATGAGCAGTTCTTC; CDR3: CASSSNRAGDYNEQFF
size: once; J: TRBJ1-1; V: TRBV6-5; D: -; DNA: TGTGCCAGCAGTTACGGACAGTTAATCGTGAACACTGAAGCTTTCTTT; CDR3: CASSYGQLIVNTEAFF
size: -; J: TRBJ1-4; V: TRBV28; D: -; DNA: TGTGCCAGCAGTTTGGGCCTCGGCCGGGGAGGCGGGGTGGAGGGAGAACTGTTTTTT; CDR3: CASSLGLGRGGGVEGELFF
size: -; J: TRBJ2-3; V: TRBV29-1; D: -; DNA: TGCAGCGGTGAACAGGGCACAGATACGCAGTATTTT; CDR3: CSGEQGTDTQYF
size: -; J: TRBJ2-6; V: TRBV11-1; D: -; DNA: TGTGCCAGCAGCCCCGGGTCGTCTGGGGCCAACGTCCTGACTTTC; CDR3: CASSPGSSGANVLTF
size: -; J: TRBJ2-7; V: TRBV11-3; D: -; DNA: TGTGCCAGCAGCTTAGAGTGGGACGGATACGAGCAGTACTTC; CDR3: CASSLEWDGYEQYF
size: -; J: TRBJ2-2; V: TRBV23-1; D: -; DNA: TGCGCCAGCACTTGCTCGGCCGGGGCCGACACCGGGGAGCTGTTTTTT; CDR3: CASTCSAGADTGELFF
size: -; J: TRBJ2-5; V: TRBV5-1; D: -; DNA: TGCGCCAGCAGCCAGCGGACAAGAGAGACCCAGTACTTC; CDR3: CASSQRTRETQYF
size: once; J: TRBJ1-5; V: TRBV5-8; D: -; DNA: TGTGCCAGCAGCCGGGCGGGCTGGCGCAATCAGCCCCAGCATTTT; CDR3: CASSRAGWRNQPQHF
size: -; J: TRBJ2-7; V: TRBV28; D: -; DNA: TGTGCCAGCAGTAACTCCGGGAGCCAATACGAGCAGTACTTC; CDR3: CASSNSGSQYEQYF
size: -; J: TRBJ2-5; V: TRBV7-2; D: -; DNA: TGTGCCAGCAGCCTGGGACGGGCTCAAGAGACCCAGTACTTC; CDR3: CASSLGRAQETQYF
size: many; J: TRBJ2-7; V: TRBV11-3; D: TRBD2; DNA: TGTGCCAGCAGCCAAGAACCGGGACTAGGTTCCGAGCAGTACTTC; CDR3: CASSQEPGLGSEQYF
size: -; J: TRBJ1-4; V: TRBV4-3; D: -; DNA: TGCGCCAGCAGCCAACGGACTAGGGGGAGTGATGAAAAACTGTTTTTT; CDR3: CASSQRTRGSDEKLFF
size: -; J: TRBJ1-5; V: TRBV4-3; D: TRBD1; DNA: TGCGCCAGCAGCCAGAGACCGGACAGGGGGAGTCAGCCCCAGCATTTT; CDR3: CASSQRPDRGSQPQHF
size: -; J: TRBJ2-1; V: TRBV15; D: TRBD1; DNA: TGTGCCACCAGCAGAGTTAGGACAGGGCTGCATGAGCAGTTCTTC; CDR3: CATSRVRTGLHEQFF
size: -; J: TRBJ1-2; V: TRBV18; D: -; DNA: TGTGCCAGCTCACCGGGGGAGAGTCCTAACTATGGCTACACCTTC; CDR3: CASSPGESPNYGYTF
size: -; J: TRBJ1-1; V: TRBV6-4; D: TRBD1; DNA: TGTGCCAGCAAGAGGGACAGGCGGAACACTGAAGCTTTCTTT; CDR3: CASKRDRRNTEAFF
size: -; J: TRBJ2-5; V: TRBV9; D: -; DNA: TGTGCCAGCAGCCCCCGGGGGCAGGGCGAGACCCAGTACTTC; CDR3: CASSPRGQGETQYF
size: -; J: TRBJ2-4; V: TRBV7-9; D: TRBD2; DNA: TGTGCCAGCAGCTCACCATCTAGCGGGGGGCGGGCCAAAAACATTCAGTACTTC; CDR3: CASSSPSSGGRAKNIQYF
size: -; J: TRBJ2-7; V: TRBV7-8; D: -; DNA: TGTGCCAGCAGCCCCGCGGGCGGTGCCTACGAGCAGTACTTC; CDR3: CASSPAGGAYEQYF
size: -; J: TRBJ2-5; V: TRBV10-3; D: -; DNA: TGTGCCATCAGTGAGTGGGACAAAAAAGAGACCCAGTACTTC; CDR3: CAISEWDKKETQYF
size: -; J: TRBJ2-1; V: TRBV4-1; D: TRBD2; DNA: TGCGTCAGCAGCCACCTACGAGGTGGGAGGGCGGGAATAAATGAGCAGTTCTTC; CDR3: CVSSHLRGGRAGINEQFF
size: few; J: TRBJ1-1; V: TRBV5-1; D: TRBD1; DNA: TGCGCCAGCAGCTCACGGACAGGGGGCACTGAAGCTTTCTTT; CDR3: CASSSRTGGTEAFF
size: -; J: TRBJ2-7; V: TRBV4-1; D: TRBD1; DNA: TGCGCCAGCAGCCAAGGGGGACAGGCCCACTACGAGCAGTACTTC; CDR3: CASSQGGQAHYEQYF
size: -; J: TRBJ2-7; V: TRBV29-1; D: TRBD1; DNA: TGCAGCGCCGGGACAGGGGAGGTGGGGCAGTACTTC; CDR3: CSAGTGEVGQYF
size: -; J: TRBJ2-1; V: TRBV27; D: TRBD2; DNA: TGTGCCAGCACAAAGTGGGTGGGCGGGAGGAATGAGCAGTTCTTC; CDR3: CASTKWVGGRNEQFF
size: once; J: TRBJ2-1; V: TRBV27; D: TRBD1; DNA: TGTGCCAGCAGCTCCGCAAAGACAGGGGTCCAGTTCTTC; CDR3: CASSSAKTGVQFF
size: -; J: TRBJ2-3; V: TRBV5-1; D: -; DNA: TGCGCCAGCAGCCGAGACGCGTCAGCCTACCGCACAGATACGCAGTATTTT; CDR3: CASSRDASAYRTDTQYF
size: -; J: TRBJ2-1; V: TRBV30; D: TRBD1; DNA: TGTGCCTGGAGTGACAGGGGGGAAGAGCAGTTCTTC; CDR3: CAWSDRGEEQFF
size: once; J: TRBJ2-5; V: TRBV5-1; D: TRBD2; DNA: TGCGCCAGCAGCATTCCCCCGACAGCGGGGGATCGGGAGACCCAGTACTTC; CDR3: CASSIPPTAGDRETQYF
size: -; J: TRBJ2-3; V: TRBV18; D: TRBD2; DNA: TGTGCCAGCTCACCAACAGCGGGAGGGACAGATACGCAGTATTTT; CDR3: CASSPTAGGTDTQYF
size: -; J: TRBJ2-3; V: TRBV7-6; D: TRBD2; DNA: TGTGCCAGCAGCTTCCCCATGACTAGCGCAGATACGCAGTATTTT; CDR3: CASSFPMTSADTQYF
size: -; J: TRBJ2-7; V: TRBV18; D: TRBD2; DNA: TGTGCCAGCTCACCACCTAGCGGGAGTGGCGAGCAGTACTTC; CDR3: CASSPPSGSGEQYF
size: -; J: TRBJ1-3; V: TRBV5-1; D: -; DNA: TGCGCCAGCAGCCCGGCTCCAGGGGACGGCTACACCATATATTTT; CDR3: CASSPAPGDGYTIYF
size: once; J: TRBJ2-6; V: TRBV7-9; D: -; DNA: TGTGCCAGCAGCTTACAGAATCTCATCTCTGGGGCCAACGTCCTGACTTTC; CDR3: CASSLQNLISGANVLTF
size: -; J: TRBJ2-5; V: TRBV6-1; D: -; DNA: TGTGCCAGTGCGGCCGACATCCGGCTCCAAGAGACCCAGTACTTC; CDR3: CASAADIRLQETQYF
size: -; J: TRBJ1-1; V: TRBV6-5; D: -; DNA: TGTGCCAGCCGGTCCTACGGGGCAGCTTTCTTT; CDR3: CASRSYGAAFF
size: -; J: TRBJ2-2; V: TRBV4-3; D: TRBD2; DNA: TGCGCCAGCAGCCAAGTCCAGCGGGGCGGCTGGAGGGAGCTGTTTTTT; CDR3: CASSQVQRGGWRELFF
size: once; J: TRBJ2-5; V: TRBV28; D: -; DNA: TGTGCCAGCAGCGAATCAGGGGTCGAAGAGACCCAGTACTTC; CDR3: CASSESGVEETQYF
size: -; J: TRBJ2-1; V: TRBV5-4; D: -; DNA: TGTGCCAGCAGCTTCCCTGGGCGGGGGCAGGAATCCTACAATGAGCAGTTCTTC; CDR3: CASSFPGRGQESYNEQFF